This T cell receptor (beta chain) was retrieved from a study of identical twins. A universal primer site was added by template switching, and unique molecular identifiers were carried by the cDNA. TCRdb reprocessed the 5' RACE reads with MiXCR, giving one entry per CDR3 protein. This repertoire shows nearly 650,000 distinct CDR3 sequences, 7.1% found once; its top ten account for 1.5% to 2%. In regard to this clonotype: Its antigen is undetermined.

After removal of 4 bases from V and 7 bases from J, the junction contained 3 bases not matched to a gene. Germline CDR1 reads LGHDT; CDR2 reads YNNKEL (reference sequence). The CDR3 runs 13 residues. The study's findings and limits: Model-predicted out-of-frame TCR alpha sharing fell below observed values in monozygotic twins. The degree of excess twin sharing was weaker in beta out-of-frame sequences.

All donors comprised healthy Caucasians. The data were also submitted as part of a second study, on yellow fever vaccine responses in identical twins.

The J gene is TRBJ1-5, the V gene TRBV3-1, with 8 positions matching TRBD1. Sequenced sample: PBMCs. This TCR was recovered from a woman aged 18-30 years in good health. CDR3 bases: TGTGCCAGCAGCCCGACAGGGGAGCAGCCCCAGCATTTT. Its protein product is CASSPTGEQPQHF.